Below are 9 T cell receptor beta chains sequenced from a single sample in a study of OX40 agonist ivuxolimab in advanced cancers. Profiling relied on immunoSEQ multiplex PCR, and the TCRdb table lists in-frame clones only, not all of them. Counted here are about 70,000 clones, more than 75% occurring once; the ten biggest clones make up about 6.3%. The starting material was CD4+ or CD8+ T cells sorted from blood, obtained in a trial of the OX40 agonist ivuxolimab. The receptor set was obtained from an adult with an advanced solid tumor such as melanoma, head and neck, liver or kidney cancer.

The V and J genes are TRBV2 and TRBJ1-6; 7 bases are shared with TRBD1. Germline CDR1 SNHLY, CDR2 FYNNEI. The V segment lost 11 bases and the J segment 9 bases; nucleotides outside the gene matches: 13. The CDR3 runs 14 residues. DNA of the CDR3: TGTGCCCCCCTCCCCAGGGGGGGAGGTTCACCCCTCCACTTT. Protein: CAPLPRGGGSPLHF.

The chain couples TRBV7-3 to TRBJ2-3, with TRBD1 matching over 7 bases. Trimming cost V 4 bases and J 4 bases; bases outside gene matches: 8. The length of the CDR3 is 15 residues. Germline V gene lookup returns CDR1 SGHTA and CDR2 FQGTGA. The DNA for the CDR3 is TGTGCCAGCAGCTCACTCGGACAGGCGGCAGATACGCAGTATTTT. Its protein product is CASSSLGQAADTQYF.

This chain uses TRBV28 with TRBJ1-2, with D possibly matching TRBD1 (6 bases). Trimming took off 2 bases at V and 6 bases at J, with 13 bases between the two ends. The length of the CDR3 is 14 residues. Per the germline V gene, CDR1 is MDHEN and CDR2 is SYDVKM. The CDR3 DNA is TGTGCCAGCAGTTTAGGGGGCTGGGGGCATGGCTACACCTTC. Its protein is CASSLGGWGHGYTF.

The chain uses TRBV4-1 and TRBJ2-5, with D unclear. The CDR3 contains 12 residues. In germline, CDR1 is MGHRA, CDR2 YSYEKL. Trimming removed 0 bases from V and 5 bases from J, with 4 bases in between. In DNA, the CDR3 is TGCGCCAGCAGCCAAGAACGGGAGACCCAGTACTTC. It specifies CASSQERETQYF.

The V call is TRBV6-1, the J call TRBJ2-1; 12 positions match TRBD2. The length of the CDR3 is 15 residues. V shed 5 bases and J 4 bases; nucleotides not matched to a gene: 3. Germline V CDR1 and CDR2: MNHNS, SASEGT. CDR3 in amino acids: CASSRTSGTYNEQFF. For the CDR3, the DNA is TGTGCCAGCAGTCGGACTAGCGGGACTTACAATGAGCAGTTCTTC.

The V gene is TRBV7-2, the J gene TRBJ1-2; D call uncertain. This CDR3 region has 12 residues. Trimming cost V 0 bases and J 5 bases, with 4 bases left between them. The germline gives CDR1 SGHTA, CDR2 FQGNSA. Written as DNA, the CDR3 is TGTGCCAGCAGCTTAGCGGGGTATGGCTACACCTTC. Its protein is CASSLAGYGYTF.

V and J are TRBV25-1 and TRBJ1-4; weak D call: TRBD1 (5 bases). The CDR3 is 18 amino acids. Germline CDR1 reads MGHDK; CDR2 reads SYGVNS. V lost 3 bases to trimming and J lost 2 bases, with 19 bases between them. The CDR3 DNA is TGTGCCAGCAGTGATGGTGGGATGCCGGGACCCACTAATGAAAAACTGTTTTTT. It codes for CASSDGGMPGPTNEKLFF.

The chain joins TRBV13 to TRBJ2-7, with 8 bases lining up with TRBD2. CDR1 and CDR2 (germline): PRHDT, FYEKMQ (reference sequence). Trimming cost V 4 bases and J 2 bases; bases outside gene matches: 10. The CDR3 sequence is 16 residues long. CDR3 nucleotides: TGTGCCAGCAGCTCCCGCCGGGGGGGCCCTCCCTACGAGCAGTACTTC. It codes for CASSSRRGGPPYEQYF.

The chain recombines TRBV21-1 with TRBJ2-7. TRBV21-1 counts as a pseudogene. This CDR3 is built from 14 residues. CDR3 DNA sequence: TGTGCCAGCAGCAGGCGGAACAGTTCCTACGAGCAGTACTTC. This gives the protein CASSRRNSSYEQYF.